The clone carrying this TCR beta chain was recorded a few times. The record originates from a study of blood T cells in healthy people across ages. Primed by a sample-barcoded 5' primer and a J-beta primer mix, a second PCR proceeded for roughly 7 to 12 cycles. TCRdb itself ran the 5' RACE reads through MiXCR, one entry per CDR3 protein. The sample contains more than 800,000 distinct CDR3 sequences, under 35% of which appear only once. RNA extraction gave at least 5.5 micrograms of total RNA per sample. Sequencing input: blood. This receptor was taken from a woman older than 75 in good health.

CDR3 residues: CASSETAGASYNEQFF. The DNA of the CDR3 is TGCGCCAGCAGTGAGACCGCCGGGGCGTCCTACAATGAGCAGTTCTTC. V gene TRBV10-2 combines with J gene TRBJ2-1; D is perhaps TRBD1 or TRBD2 (5 bases each). V was clipped by 2 bases and J by 1 base, with 12 bases between them. The V gene's germline CDR1 is WSHSY and CDR2 SAAADI. The CDR3 has 16 residues.